Each of the 7 T cell receptor beta chains below was sequenced from the same sample in a study of beta chain features in type 1 diabetes. Study conclusions and caveats: Significant though moderate, a shortening of TCRB CDR3s appeared in all four CD4+ subsets of Type 1 diabetes patients.

Expressed TCRB transcripts were sequenced, since all the RNA that had been isolated was reverse transcribed. Clones were read by immunoSEQ multiplex PCR, and TCRdb kept only the in-frame ones, dropping some. The profile covers 600,000 to 700,000 clones, with approximately 13% appearing a single time and more than 0.095% taken by the ten largest. These receptors are not linked to any known antigen. The sample consisted of naive CD4+ T cells from blood. Receptor source: a man aged 25 to 40 with type 1 diabetes.

This clone came up a few times. The chain is built from TRBV7-2 and TRBJ1-5, with D uncertain. V was pared by 5 bases and J by 0 bases, with 11 bases between. This CDR3 spans 15 amino acids. The germline CDR1 and CDR2 sequences are SGHTA and FQGNSA. This CDR3 is CASSPLWGSNQPQHF. The CDR3 DNA reads TGTGCCAGCAGCCCCCTGTGGGGTAGCAATCAGCCCCAGCATTTT.

J is TRBJ2-5 and V is TRBV7-2; 7 positions agree with TRBD1. The germline CDR1 and CDR2 sequences are SGHTA and FQGNSA. V shed 5 bases and J 2 bases; nucleotides not matched to a gene: 5. The CDR3 has 14 residues. The CDR3: CASSQQGWQETQYF. The CDR3 nucleotides read TGTGCCAGCAGCCAACAGGGGTGGCAAGAGACCCAGTACTTC.

This clone was counted a few times. This chain joins TRBV9 and TRBJ2-7, with 7 bases fitting TRBD1. This CDR3 contains 14 residues. CDR1 SGDLS and CDR2 YYNGEE come from the germline V gene. Germline trimming cut 3 bases from V and 3 bases from J; bases unmatched to any gene: 6. The CDR3 sequence: CASSGQGGLYEQYF. DNA of the CDR3: TGTGCCAGCAGCGGACAGGGTGGACTCTACGAGCAGTACTTC.

On this clone itself: A read error may account for a junction end that differs from germline. This chain uses TRBV29-1 with TRBJ2-5; maybe TRBD1 (5 bases). From germline, CDR1 is SQVTM and CDR2 ANQGSEA. CDR3 size: 12 residues. The CDR3: CSIETDQETQYF. In DNA form, the CDR3 reads TGCAGCATTGAGACAGATCAAGAGACCCAGTACTTC. The variable domain in full, completed from reference TRBV29-1 and TRBJ2-5, reads SAVISQKPSRDICQRGTSLTIQCQVDSQVTMMFWYRQQPGQSLTLIATANQGSEATYESGFVIDKFPISRPNLTFSTLTVSNMSPEDSSIYLCSIETDQETQYFGPGTRLLVL.

This clone came up a few times. The chain combines TRBV7-2 with TRBJ2-5, with D perhaps matching TRBD2 (5 bases). The germline V and J ends were trimmed by 5 bases and 2 bases, with 15 bases remaining between them. The CDR3 totals 15 residues. CDR1 and CDR2 (germline): SGHTA, FQGNSA. In nucleotides, the CDR3 is TGTGCCAGCAGCATAGTTACCGGGGTACAAGAGACCCAGTACTTC. Protein sequence: CASSIVTGVQETQYF. Supplemented by reference TRBV7-2 and TRBJ2-5, the full variable domain reads GAGVSQSPSNKVTEKGKDVELRCDPISGHTALYWYRQSLGQGLEFLIYFQGNSAPDKSGLPSDRFSAERTGGSVSTLTIQRTQQEDSAVYLCASSIVTGVQETQYFGPGTRLLVL.

This clone was detected a few times. The chain employs TRBV10-3 and TRBJ1-1; D might be TRBD1 (5 bases). This CDR3 is 13 amino acids long. The germline CDR1 and CDR2 sequences are ENHRY and SYGVKD. Trimming shortened V by 10 bases and J by 2 bases, and 14 bases separated the two germline ends. CDR3: CATSGTGNTEAFF. CDR3 coding DNA: TGTGCCACCTCCGGGACCGGCAACACTGAAGCTTTCTTT.

This clone has a handful of counts. The J gene is TRBJ2-1, the V gene TRBV7-9, with D perhaps TRBD1 (7 bases). The CDR3 spans 17 residues. Looked up from germline, CDR1 is SEHNR and CDR2 is FQNEAQ (reference sequence). The V and J ends lost 0 bases and 5 bases respectively, with 17 bases between them. Here the CDR3 DNA reads TGTGCCAGCAGCTTAGCGAAACCCCAGGGGGGCCACAATGAGCAGTTCTTC. It yields the protein CASSLAKPQGGHNEQFF.